These T cell receptor beta chains were read from a single sample in a study of beta chain features in type 1 diabetes. Sequencing was performed with immunoSEQ multiplex PCR; in TCRdb, only in-frame clones are kept and a portion is missing. The sample records 300,000 to 450,000 clones, 15% to 20% being singletons. Sequenced sample: naive CD4+ T cells from blood. The source of these receptors is a woman younger than 30 in good health. CDR3s include the opening cysteine and the closing phenylalanine or tryptophan. The D gene is left open where the match is weak. Not every row has a clone size; where given, it reads once, few, many or a size class.

CDR3aa: CASSLGAQITGELFF
CDR3nt: TGTGCCAGCAGCTTAGGGGCCCAGATCACCGGGGAGCTGTTTTTT
j_gene: TRBJ2-2
v_gene: TRBV7-2
d_gene: .
abundance: .

CDR3aa: CAWSDPRRVSRTQYF
CDR3nt: TGTGCCTGGAGTGACCCTCGACGGGTTTCGCGGACGCAGTATTTT
j_gene: TRBJ2-3
v_gene: TRBV30
d_gene: .
abundance: .

CDR3aa: CASRDPGQGSQPQHF
CDR3nt: TGTGCCAGCAGGGATCCGGGACAGGGTTCCCAGCCCCAGCATTTT
j_gene: TRBJ1-5
v_gene: TRBV5-8
d_gene: TRBD1
abundance: .

CDR3aa: CASSSFDRGVETQYF
CDR3nt: TGTGCCAGCAGCTCCTTTGACAGGGGTGTCGAGACCCAGTACTTC
j_gene: TRBJ2-5
v_gene: TRBV11-2
d_gene: TRBD1
abundance: few

CDR3aa: CASSGGRGHGYTF
CDR3nt: TGTGCCAGCAGTGGCGGTAGGGGCCATGGCTACACCTTC
j_gene: TRBJ1-2
v_gene: TRBV6-1
d_gene: .
abundance: .

CDR3aa: CASSQDLASSNYGYTF
CDR3nt: TGTGCCAGCAGCCAAGATTTGGCCTCCTCTAACTATGGCTACACCTTC
j_gene: TRBJ1-2
v_gene: TRBV4-2
d_gene: .
abundance: few

CDR3aa: CASSVATGNEQFF
CDR3nt: TGTGCCAGCAGCGTAGCTACGGGGAATGAGCAGTTCTTC
j_gene: TRBJ2-1
v_gene: TRBV9
d_gene: .
abundance: .

CDR3aa: CASSPQATDTQYF
CDR3nt: TGCGCCAGCAGCCCTCAGGCCACAGATACGCAGTATTTT
j_gene: TRBJ2-3
v_gene: TRBV4-3
d_gene: .
abundance: few

CDR3aa: CASNVLALNTEAFF
CDR3nt: TGTGCCAGCAACGTCCTGGCCCTTAACACTGAAGCTTTCTTT
j_gene: TRBJ1-1
v_gene: TRBV7-2
d_gene: .
abundance: .

CDR3aa: CATSGTRTETQYF
CDR3nt: TGTGCTACATCCGGGACTAGAACAGAGACCCAGTACTTC
j_gene: TRBJ2-5
v_gene: TRBV6-5
d_gene: TRBD2
abundance: few

CDR3aa: CASSLSGSYGEQYF
CDR3nt: TGCGCCAGCAGCTTGAGCGGCTCCTACGGCGAGCAGTACTTC
j_gene: TRBJ2-7
v_gene: TRBV5-1
d_gene: .
abundance: few

CDR3aa: CASTRTSAQETQYF
CDR3nt: TGTGCCAGCACTAGGACTAGCGCTCAAGAGACCCAGTACTTC
j_gene: TRBJ2-5
v_gene: TRBV2
d_gene: TRBD2
abundance: .

CDR3aa: CASSSVGASTDTQYF
CDR3nt: TGTGCCAGCAGCTCCGTGGGAGCCAGCACAGATACGCAGTATTTT
j_gene: TRBJ2-3
v_gene: TRBV7-9
d_gene: .
abundance: few

CDR3aa: CASSGSGPGQGVIQYF
CDR3nt: TGTGCCAGCAGTGGCTCTGGCCCGGGACAGGGGGTAATTCAGTACTTC
j_gene: TRBJ2-4
v_gene: TRBV6-1
d_gene: TRBD1
abundance: few

CDR3aa: CASARRQITDTQYF
CDR3nt: TGTGCCAGCGCAAGGAGGCAGATCACAGATACGCAGTATTTT
j_gene: TRBJ2-3
v_gene: TRBV7-2
d_gene: .
abundance: .

CDR3aa: CASTEKGAHYGYTF
CDR3nt: TGTGCCAGTACCGAAAAGGGGGCACACTATGGCTACACCTTC
j_gene: TRBJ1-2
v_gene: TRBV19
d_gene: TRBD1
abundance: few

CDR3aa: CASSPQGAKADTQYF
CDR3nt: TGTGCCAGCAGCCCGCAGGGGGCAAAAGCAGATACGCAGTATTTT
j_gene: TRBJ2-3
v_gene: TRBV7-3
d_gene: TRBD1
abundance: .

CDR3aa: CASSQGPAGGTDTQYF
CDR3nt: TGCGCCAGCAGCCAAGGTCCAGCGGGGGGCACAGATACGCAGTATTTT
j_gene: TRBJ2-3
v_gene: TRBV4-3
d_gene: TRBD2
abundance: many

CDR3aa: CASSPDRGGTGELFF
CDR3nt: TGCGCCAGCAGCCCGGACAGGGGAGGCACCGGGGAGCTGTTTTTT
j_gene: TRBJ2-2
v_gene: TRBV5-1
d_gene: TRBD1
abundance: .

CDR3aa: CSVATGGDQPQHF
CDR3nt: TGCAGCGTTGCGACAGGGGGAGATCAGCCCCAGCATTTT
j_gene: TRBJ1-5
v_gene: TRBV29-1
d_gene: TRBD1
abundance: few

CDR3aa: CASGGDRLYEQYF
CDR3nt: TGCGCCAGCGGCGGGGACAGACTATACGAGCAGTACTTC
j_gene: TRBJ2-7
v_gene: TRBV5-1
d_gene: .
abundance: few

CDR3aa: CASGQQGASYNEQFF
CDR3nt: TGTGCTAGTGGGCAACAGGGGGCGTCCTACAATGAGCAGTTCTTC
j_gene: TRBJ2-1
v_gene: TRBV12-5
d_gene: TRBD1
abundance: .

CDR3aa: CASSLGRDREASF
CDR3nt: TGTGCCAGCAGCTTAGGACGGGACAGGGAAGCCTCCTTC
j_gene: TRBJ2-7
v_gene: TRBV7-2
d_gene: TRBD1
abundance: few

CDR3aa: CASSPLANSYEQYF
CDR3nt: TGTGCCAGCAGTCCCCTAGCAAACTCCTACGAGCAGTACTTC
j_gene: TRBJ2-7
v_gene: TRBV25-1
d_gene: .
abundance: few

CDR3aa: CAWARGRSYNEQFF
CDR3nt: TGTGCCTGGGCCAGGGGGCGATCCTACAATGAGCAGTTCTTC
j_gene: TRBJ2-1
v_gene: TRBV30
d_gene: TRBD1
abundance: .

CDR3aa: CATSFGGAYQETQYF
CDR3nt: TGTGCCACCTCTTTCGGGGGGGCCTACCAAGAGACCCAGTACTTC
j_gene: TRBJ2-5
v_gene: TRBV7-2
d_gene: TRBD2
abundance: .

CDR3aa: CASSLGTGTYEQYF
CDR3nt: TGTGCCAGCAGCCTTGGGACAGGTACCTACGAGCAGTACTTC
j_gene: TRBJ2-7
v_gene: TRBV6-5
d_gene: TRBD1
abundance: .

CDR3aa: CASSVTDRDQPQHF
CDR3nt: TGTGCCAGTAGTGTAACAGACAGGGATCAGCCCCAGCATTTT
j_gene: TRBJ1-5
v_gene: TRBV19
d_gene: TRBD1
abundance: .

CDR3aa: CASSVGTSSQPQHF
CDR3nt: TGTGCCAGTAGTGTGGGGACATCGAGTCAGCCCCAGCATTTT
j_gene: TRBJ1-5
v_gene: TRBV19
d_gene: .
abundance: few

CDR3aa: CASDQQENTEAFF
CDR3nt: TGTGCCAGCGATCAACAGGAGAACACTGAAGCTTTCTTT
j_gene: TRBJ1-1
v_gene: TRBV18
d_gene: .
abundance: .

CDR3aa: CASNRGGRLNEQFF
CDR3nt: TGCGCCAGCAACCGGGGGGGCCGGTTGAATGAGCAGTTCTTC
j_gene: TRBJ2-1
v_gene: TRBV5-1
d_gene: TRBD2
abundance: few

CDR3aa: CASSVQGANTEAFF
CDR3nt: TGTGCCAGCAGCGTACAGGGGGCAAACACTGAAGCTTTCTTT
j_gene: TRBJ1-1
v_gene: TRBV9
d_gene: TRBD1
abundance: few

CDR3aa: CASSLEWTGEGDF
CDR3nt: TGCGCCAGCAGCTTGGAGTGGACAGGGGAGGGAGACTTC
j_gene: TRBJ2-5
v_gene: TRBV5-1
d_gene: TRBD1
abundance: few

CDR3aa: CARRTVSDEKLFF
CDR3nt: TGTGCCCGCCGGACAGTATCGGATGAAAAACTGTTTTTT
j_gene: TRBJ1-4
v_gene: TRBV2
d_gene: .
abundance: .

CDR3aa: CASSLGTSGSTDTQYF
CDR3nt: TGCGCCAGCAGCTTGGGGACTAGCGGGTCTACAGATACGCAGTATTTT
j_gene: TRBJ2-3
v_gene: TRBV5-1
d_gene: TRBD2
abundance: few

CDR3aa: CSARKDSTTFF
CDR3nt: TGCAGTGCTAGAAAGGACAGCACAACTTTCTTT
j_gene: TRBJ1-1
v_gene: TRBV20-1
d_gene: .
abundance: few

CDR3aa: CASSWDTRETQYF
CDR3nt: TGTGCCAGCAGCTGGGACACCCGGGAGACCCAGTACTTC
j_gene: TRBJ2-5
v_gene: TRBV5-6
d_gene: .
abundance: few

CDR3aa: CASSQDGRQGKLYGYTF
CDR3nt: TGCGCCAGCAGCCAAGATGGGCGGCAGGGCAAACTCTATGGCTACACCTTC
j_gene: TRBJ1-2
v_gene: TRBV4-1
d_gene: .
abundance: few

CDR3aa: CASSHSTRTADYGYTF
CDR3nt: TGCGCCAGCAGCCATTCGACCCGAACGGCGGACTATGGCTACACCTTC
j_gene: TRBJ1-2
v_gene: TRBV4-1
d_gene: .
abundance: few

CDR3aa: CASSLGATSYNEQFF
CDR3nt: TGTGCCAGCAGCTTGGGGGCGACTTCCTACAATGAGCAGTTCTTC
j_gene: TRBJ2-1
v_gene: TRBV7-2
d_gene: .
abundance: .

CDR3aa: CASSEGEVWGSGYEQYF
CDR3nt: TGTGCCAGCAGTGAGGGGGAGGTCTGGGGTTCGGGCTACGAGCAGTACTTC
j_gene: TRBJ2-7
v_gene: TRBV25-1
d_gene: .
abundance: .

CDR3aa: CAWSAGYEQYF
CDR3nt: TGTGCCTGGAGTGCGGGGTACGAGCAGTACTTC
j_gene: TRBJ2-7
v_gene: TRBV30
d_gene: .
abundance: .

CDR3aa: CASSRYTSGIQQLIDEQFF
CDR3nt: TGCGCCAGCAGCAGATATACTAGCGGGATCCAGCAACTTATCGATGAGCAGTTCTTC
j_gene: TRBJ2-1
v_gene: TRBV5-1
d_gene: TRBD2
abundance: .

CDR3aa: CASSPPSHYGYTF
CDR3nt: TGTGCCAGCTCACCCCCGTCCCACTATGGCTACACCTTC
j_gene: TRBJ1-2
v_gene: TRBV18
d_gene: .
abundance: .

CDR3aa: CAWSLSSYEQYF
CDR3nt: TGTGCCTGGAGCTTGAGCTCCTACGAGCAGTACTTC
j_gene: TRBJ2-7
v_gene: TRBV30
d_gene: .
abundance: .

CDR3aa: CASSPRTGDGGYTF
CDR3nt: TGTGCCAGCAGCCCGCGAACAGGGGATGGTGGCTACACCTTC
j_gene: TRBJ1-2
v_gene: TRBV9
d_gene: TRBD1
abundance: .